This T cell receptor (beta chain) was sequenced for a study of T cells in Graves' hyperthyroidism and ophthalmopathy (dated by TCRdb to the late 2010s). Background on the whole study: Peripheral blood was sampled at the time of initial diagnosis, prior to any treatment. Thyroid tissue and blood T-cell repertoires from more than 5 Graves' hyperthyroidism patients were also compared in the study. Prospective prediction of ophthalmopathy was tested in an independent validation cohort consisting of 18 hyperthyroidism patients and more than 15 patients who later progressed to ophthalmopathy. Following sampling, methimazole starting at 30 mg daily was given to hyperthyroidism patients, and high-dose intravenous methylprednisolone was given to ophthalmopathy patients. The paper describes TCR Vbeta CDR3 sequencing of roughly 130 peripheral blood samples, made up of 43 ophthalmopathy patients, around 78 hyperthyroidism patients and about 17 progressor patients. For training and testing, the 100 or so patients in the discovery cohort were randomly divided in a 7:3 ratio. To identify TCR V-J signatures that set the groups apart, the researchers used a discovery cohort of about a hundred patients, made up of under 50 with Graves' ophthalmopathy and 55 to 65 with stable Graves' hyperthyroidism.

Stable Graves' hyperthyroidism was defined as the absence of progression to ophthalmopathy over 18 months of follow-up. Hyperthyroidism patients were aged 18 to 65 years and newly diagnosed, with disease duration of less than 2 months. Patients with uncontrolled infections, other autoimmune diseases, pregnancy or lactation were excluded. Diagnoses relied on clinical symptoms, serum thyroxine and TRAb, thyroid ultrasound and orbital computed tomography. PBMCs were separated from roughly 10 ml of fresh peripheral blood using Ficoll-Paque density gradient centrifugation. Total RNA was extracted with Trizol reagent, and quality was checked on an Agilent 2100 Bioanalyzer. The TCR beta CDR3 regions were amplified from the RNA transcripts. The first round of RT-PCR for the TCR CDR3 was performed with the HTBI primer set and the Qiagen OneStep RT-PCR kit. A second multiplex PCR round built the libraries, followed by size selection and purification. Libraries were sequenced paired-end with 100 bp reads on an Illumina HiSeq2000. The paper's processing steps were these. SOAPnuke was used to process the raw data, throwing out any read that contained adapters or uncalled bases, had a mean Phred below 15, or lacked an exact constant-primer or identifier match. COPE v1.2.5 was used to merge high-quality paired reads, and clonotypes were defined as unique nucleotide sequences. MiTCR v1.1 was used to align clonotypes to the IMGT TRBV, TRBD and TRBJ reference segments. Analysis was restricted to V-J combinations with a frequency above 0.0001, which covered approximately 99% of repertoires. The TCS score was defined as F50 (clonal expansion) divided by E x V (chaos), with BLOSUM62-based TCRdist calculated between CDR3 peptides within each V-J. Welch's t-statistics and random forest reduced around 520 V-J features to fewer than 15, which were used in a naive Bayes classifier (R e1071). The public reads were reanalyzed by TCRdb: fastp trimming at Q25, MiXCR alignment, in-frame beta chains only. Each entry merges the rows of one CDR3 protein and shows their most common DNA and genes. For this entry, the V and J calls and clone size follow TCRdb and not the study's own pipeline. This sample holds some 200,000 distinct CDR3 sequences; roughly 17% were observed only once. The ten largest clones add up to approximately 46% of the sample.

From cysteine to phenylalanine, the CDR3 is 14 amino acids long. CDR3 DNA only is kept here, 42 bases in frame from base 1. CDR1 SGHTA and CDR2 FQGNSA are derived from the germline V gene. V gives up 7 bases and J gives up 5 bases, and the segment between their germline ends measures 15 bases. What the authors observed across the whole study: In validation, progression to ophthalmopathy was predicted by the model with approximately 67% sensitivity and roughly 76% specificity, a median of about 6 months before onset. Blood samples also contained most of the expanded thyroid clonotypes (frequency above 0.001), which suggests that blood repertoires may reflect thyroid immune responses. No statistical method was used to set the sample size in advance, and investigators knew the group allocation. A 13 V-J signature model separated ophthalmopathy from stable hyperthyroidism, with nearly 90% sensitivity and roughly 81% specificity in cross-validation and 80%/75% in testing.

This clonotype has at least ten counts. The target of this receptor is not known. No base quality values were provided; no much bigger clone lies one nucleotide off. This sequence originates from a man in his forties or fifties with Graves' hyperthyroidism. The sequence links TRBV7-2 to TRBJ2-1; the D gene is perhaps TRBD1, from 6 matching bases. Sequencing input: blood. The CDR3 has the sequence CASIQGNRHNEQFF. The nucleotide sequence is TGTGCCAGCATCCAGGGGAACAGGCACAATGAGCAGTTCTTC.